This T cell receptor (beta chain) was captured by sequencing in a study of cytomegalovirus exposure and HLA in healthy donors. Study results and limitations: For most TCR beta V segments, an earlier analysis put the productive rate at about 90% or about 30% of the time.

The PCR contained 60 Vbeta and 13 Jbeta primers. The protocol was immunoSEQ multiplex PCR, while the TCRdb copy is restricted to in-frame clones and leaves out a portion. Of tens of thousands of clones in the sample, over 70% are singletons; the top ten hold 22%. With regard to this clone: Antigen specificity is unknown.

Sequencing was performed on PBMCs. The receptor was isolated from a woman aged 40 to 55 in good health and CMV-seropositive.

The CDR3: CASRTDTLSSGTSGSWTGELFF. Here the CDR3 DNA reads TGTGCCAGTAGGACCGATACCCTAAGTAGCGGGACTAGCGGGAGTTGGACCGGGGAGCTGTTTTTT. The J gene is TRBJ2-2, the V gene TRBV19, with 14 bases fitting TRBD2. V dropped 6 bases and J dropped 5; count of bases not matched to a gene: 23. The V gene's germline CDR1 is LNHDA and CDR2 SQIVND (reference sequence). The CDR3 has 22 residues.